This TCR beta chain comes out of a study of cytomegalovirus exposure and HLA in healthy donors. Notes on the study in general: With DRB1 most and HLA-C fewest, TCR association rates differed between HLA loci in a later analysis. TCR beta chains numbering some 150 were designated cytomegalovirus-associated. TCR beta V- and J-gene trimming, according to a later analysis, was linked to a missense DCLRE1C variant.

The PCR contained 60 Vbeta and 13 Jbeta primers. Original data processing: An analysis performed later counted 74 million or so unique TCR beta chains (roughly 11 million of them shared). Produced via immunoSEQ multiplex PCR; TCRdb's table is partial and in-frame only. The DNA was the basis for D and trimming; V, J and clone size are from that table. The table lists 90,000 to 100,000 clones, about 76% of them singletons, with 4.9% in the top ten. Germline V gene data show CDR1 as SGHRS and CDR2 as YFSETQ. The CDR3 extends over 15 amino acids. Trimming removed 5 bases from V and 2 bases from J; junction bases left unmatched: 9. For this clone: Its antigen is unidentified.

This sequence was found in a woman aged 40 to 50 in good health and CMV-seronegative. The sample consisted of PBMCs. The chain couples TRBV5-1 to TRBJ1-2; 7 bases are shared with TRBD1. The CDR3: CASRRTGRSNYGYTF. CDR3 DNA sequence: TGCGCCAGCAGGCGGACAGGAAGGTCGAACTATGGCTACACCTTC.